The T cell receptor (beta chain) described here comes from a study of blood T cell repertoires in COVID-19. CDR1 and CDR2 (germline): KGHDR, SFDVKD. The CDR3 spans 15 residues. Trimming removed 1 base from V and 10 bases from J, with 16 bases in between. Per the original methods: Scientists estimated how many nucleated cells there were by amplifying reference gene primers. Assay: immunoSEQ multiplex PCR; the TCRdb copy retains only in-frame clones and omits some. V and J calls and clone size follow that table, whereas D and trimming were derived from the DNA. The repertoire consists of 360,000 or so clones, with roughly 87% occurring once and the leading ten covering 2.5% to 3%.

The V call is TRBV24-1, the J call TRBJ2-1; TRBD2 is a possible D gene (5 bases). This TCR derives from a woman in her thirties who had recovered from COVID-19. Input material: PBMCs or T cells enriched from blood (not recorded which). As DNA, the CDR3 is TGTGCCACCAGTGATTTCGGCGGGTCATTAGAGGAGCAGTTCTTC. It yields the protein CATSDFGGSLEEQFF.